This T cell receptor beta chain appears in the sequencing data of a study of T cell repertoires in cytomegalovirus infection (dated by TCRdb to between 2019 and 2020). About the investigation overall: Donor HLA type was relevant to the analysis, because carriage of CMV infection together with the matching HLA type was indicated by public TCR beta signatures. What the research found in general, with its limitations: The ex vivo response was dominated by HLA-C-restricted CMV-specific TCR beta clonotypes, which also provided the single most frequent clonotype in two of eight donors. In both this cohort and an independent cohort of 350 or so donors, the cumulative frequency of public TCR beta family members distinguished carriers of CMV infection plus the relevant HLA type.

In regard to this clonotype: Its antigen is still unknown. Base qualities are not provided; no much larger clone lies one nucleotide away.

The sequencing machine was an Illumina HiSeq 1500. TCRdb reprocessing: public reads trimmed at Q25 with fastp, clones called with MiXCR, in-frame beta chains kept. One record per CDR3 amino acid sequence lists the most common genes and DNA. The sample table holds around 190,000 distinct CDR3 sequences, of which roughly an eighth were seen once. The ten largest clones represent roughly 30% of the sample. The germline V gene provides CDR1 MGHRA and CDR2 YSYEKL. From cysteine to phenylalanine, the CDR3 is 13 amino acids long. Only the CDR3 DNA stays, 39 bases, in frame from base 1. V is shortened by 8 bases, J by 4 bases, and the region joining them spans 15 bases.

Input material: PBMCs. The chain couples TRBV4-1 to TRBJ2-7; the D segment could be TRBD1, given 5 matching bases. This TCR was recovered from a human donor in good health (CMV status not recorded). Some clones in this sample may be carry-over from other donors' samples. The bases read TGCGCCAGCTCCGAGGCAGGGTCTTACGAGCAGTACTTC. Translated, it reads CASSEAGSYEQYF.